The sequence of this T cell receptor beta chain was determined in a study of T cells after yellow fever vaccination. This clonotype was seen ten or more times. CDR3 length: 15 amino acids. Trimming removed 4 bases at V and 4 bases at J, with 18 bases between. CDR1 and CDR2 from the germline V gene are SGHRS and YFSETQ. MiXCR, applied by TCRdb to the 5' RACE reads, yields one record per CDR3 protein. The sample yields about 220,000 distinct CDR3 sequences, 3% to 3.5% seen once. The chain couples TRBV5-1 to TRBJ2-7, with D perhaps TRBD1 (5 bases). Material: CD4+ T cells sorted from PBMCs, obtained 10 days after the yellow fever booster vaccination. The receptor comes from a young man who received the YFV17D yellow fever vaccine. DNA of the CDR3: TGCGCCAGCAGCCAATACGACAGATATTTTTACGAGCAGTACGTC. This sequence encodes CASSQYDRYFYEQYV.